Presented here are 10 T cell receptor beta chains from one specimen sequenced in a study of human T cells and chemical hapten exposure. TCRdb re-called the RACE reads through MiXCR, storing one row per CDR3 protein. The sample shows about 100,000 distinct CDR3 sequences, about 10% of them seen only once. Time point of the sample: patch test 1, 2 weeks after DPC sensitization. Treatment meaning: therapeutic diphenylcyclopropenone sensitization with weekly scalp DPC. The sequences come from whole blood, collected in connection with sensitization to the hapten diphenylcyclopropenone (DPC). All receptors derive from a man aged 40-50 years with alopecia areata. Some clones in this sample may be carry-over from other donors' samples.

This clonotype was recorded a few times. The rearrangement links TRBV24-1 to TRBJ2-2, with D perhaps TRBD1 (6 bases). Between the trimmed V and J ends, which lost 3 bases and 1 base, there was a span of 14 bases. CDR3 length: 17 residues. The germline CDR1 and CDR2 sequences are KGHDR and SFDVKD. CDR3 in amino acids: CATSDNDAGVNTGELFF. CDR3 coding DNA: TGTGCCACCAGTGATAACGATGCAGGGGTGAACACCGGGGAGCTGTTTTTT.

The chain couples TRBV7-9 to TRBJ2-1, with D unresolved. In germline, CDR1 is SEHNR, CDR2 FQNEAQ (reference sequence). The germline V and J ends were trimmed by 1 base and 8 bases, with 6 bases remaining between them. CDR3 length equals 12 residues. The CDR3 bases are TGTGCCAGCAGCTTAGTTGGTTATGAGCAGTTCTTC. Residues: CASSLVGYEQFF.

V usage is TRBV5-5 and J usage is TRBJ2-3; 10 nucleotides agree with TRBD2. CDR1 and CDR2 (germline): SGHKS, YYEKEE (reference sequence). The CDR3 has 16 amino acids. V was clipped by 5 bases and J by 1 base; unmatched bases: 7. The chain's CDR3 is CASRSLAGVGTDTQYF. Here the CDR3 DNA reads TGTGCCAGCAGAAGTCTAGCGGGAGTGGGCACAGATACGCAGTATTTT.

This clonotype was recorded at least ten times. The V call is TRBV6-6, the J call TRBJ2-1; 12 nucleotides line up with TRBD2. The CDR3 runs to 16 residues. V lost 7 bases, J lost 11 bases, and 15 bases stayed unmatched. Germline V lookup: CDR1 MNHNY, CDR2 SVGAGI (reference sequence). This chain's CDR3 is CASTDHLASGRAQQFF. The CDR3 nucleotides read TGTGCCAGCACCGACCACTTGGCTAGCGGGAGGGCCCAGCAGTTCTTC.

The CDR3 protein is CASSLVMGGTEAFF. In DNA, the CDR3 is TGTGCCAGCAGCTTAGTCATGGGGGGCACTGAAGCTTTCTTT. The rearrangement joins TRBV7-8 to TRBJ1-1; a possible D gene is TRBD1 (5 bases). V gave up 1 base and J gave up 4 bases, with 10 bases separating them. The CDR3 totals 14 residues. CDR1 is SGHVS, CDR2 FQNEAQ, per germline.

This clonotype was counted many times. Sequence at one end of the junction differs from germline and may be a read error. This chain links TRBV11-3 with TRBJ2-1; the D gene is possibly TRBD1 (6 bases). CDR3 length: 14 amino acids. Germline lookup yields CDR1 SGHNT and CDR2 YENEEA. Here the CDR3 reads CASSLGSRDKEQFF. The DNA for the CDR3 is TGTGCCAGCAGCTTAGGCTCCCGGGACAAAGAGCAGTTCTTC.

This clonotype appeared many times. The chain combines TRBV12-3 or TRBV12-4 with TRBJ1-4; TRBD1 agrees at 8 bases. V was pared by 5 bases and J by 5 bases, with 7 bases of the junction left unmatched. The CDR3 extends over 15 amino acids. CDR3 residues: CASSPGQGLNEKLFF. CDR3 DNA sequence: TGTGCCAGCAGTCCCGGACAGGGCCTGAATGAAAAACTGTTTTTT.

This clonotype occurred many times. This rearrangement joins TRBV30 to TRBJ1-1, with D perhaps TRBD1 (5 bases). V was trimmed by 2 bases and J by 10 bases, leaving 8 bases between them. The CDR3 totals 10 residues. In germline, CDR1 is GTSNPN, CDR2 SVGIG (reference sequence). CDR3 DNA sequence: TGTGCCTGGAGTCGGGGGACAGCTTTCTTT. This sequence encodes CAWSRGTAFF.

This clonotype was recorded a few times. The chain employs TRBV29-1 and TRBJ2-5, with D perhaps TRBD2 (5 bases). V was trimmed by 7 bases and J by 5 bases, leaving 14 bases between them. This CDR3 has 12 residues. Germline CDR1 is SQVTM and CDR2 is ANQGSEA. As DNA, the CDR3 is TGCAGCGGAGGGTTCCAGTCGGAGACCCAGTACTTC. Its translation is CSGGFQSETQYF.

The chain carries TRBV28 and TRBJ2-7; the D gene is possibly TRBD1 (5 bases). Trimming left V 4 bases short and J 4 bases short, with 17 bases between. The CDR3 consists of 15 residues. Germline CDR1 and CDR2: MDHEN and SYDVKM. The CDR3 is CASSSRVPAPYEQYF. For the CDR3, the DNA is TGTGCCAGCAGTTCCAGGGTTCCTGCTCCATACGAGCAGTACTTC.